This T cell receptor (beta chain) was sequenced for a study of vaccination effects on CD4 cells after COVID-19. General study results and limits: Late in the post-vaccination period, infection-induced and vaccine-induced clones underwent marked clonal contraction.

Repertoires were generated with immunoSEQ multiplex PCR, while TCRdb's copy carries only in-frame clones and drops some. Here the sample spans about 14,000 clones, around three quarters being singletons. Pools of viral peptides were used by the ViraFEST assay to expand antigen-specific CD4+ T cells ahead of sequencing. The culture ran for under eleven days, and then CD4+ T cells were isolated. The person's infection with SARS-CoV-2, confirmed by PCR, took place between March and December 2020. Two-dose vaccination with either BNT162b2 or mRNA-1273 was given to the participants. Half of the medium was exchanged for IL-2 medium on both days 3 and 7. As concerns this clone: Its antigen remains unidentified.

Deletions cut 1 base from V and 6 bases from J, with 14 bases between. The CDR3 has 15 residues. Germline V lookup: CDR1 SGDLS, CDR2 YYNGEE. Sequencing was performed on CD4+ T cells from PBMCs cultured with SARS-CoV-2 spike peptides, taken after COVID-19 vaccination. This TCR came from a human donor who had a prior SARS-CoV-2 infection. The chain uses TRBV9 and TRBJ2-1, with D perhaps matching TRBD2 (6 bases). CDR3 in amino acids: CASSVNPGEPNEQFF. CDR3 nucleotide sequence: TGTGCCAGCAGCGTAAATCCGGGGGAGCCCAATGAGCAGTTCTTC.